This is a list of T cell receptor beta chains from one sample in a study of cytomegalovirus exposure and HLA in healthy donors. Assay: immunoSEQ multiplex PCR; the TCRdb copy retains only in-frame clones and omits some. The top ten clones hold roughly 3.9% of a sample with around 97,000 clones, approximately 79% of them seen once. The sequencing input was PBMCs. The receptors were sampled from a man aged 45-65 years in good health and CMV-seropositive. Each CDR3 is given with its conserved first and last residue. The D gene is left open where the match is weak. The size field is filled for only some rows; it gives once, few, many or a size class.

size	J	V	D	CDR3	DNA
-	TRBJ1-2	TRBV9	-	CASSGGEGHNYGYTF	TGTGCCAGCAGCGGTGGCGAGGGACATAACTATGGCTACACCTTC
-	TRBJ2-1	TRBV7-8	TRBD2	CASSLALAGGRVNEQFF	TGTGCCAGCAGCTTAGCCTTAGCGGGAGGGCGAGTGAATGAGCAGTTCTTC
-	TRBJ1-1	TRBV4-2	-	CASSQDGGVNEAFF	TGTGCCAGCAGCCAAGACGGGGGTGTCAATGAAGCTTTCTTT
-	TRBJ2-7	TRBV7-2	-	CASSRRGGEQYF	TGTGCCAGCAGTCGGAGGGGGGGGGAGCAGTACTTC
few	TRBJ2-7	TRBV7-2	TRBD2	CASSLGGMAGWYF	TGTGCCAGCAGCTTGGGGGGGATGGCGGGGTGGTACTTC
-	TRBJ2-7	TRBV4-1	-	CASSQGSSPVGYEQYF	TGCGCCAGCAGCCAAGGCTCGAGCCCCGTTGGCTACGAGCAGTACTTC
-	TRBJ2-4	TRBV5-1	TRBD1	CASSSGQSVDIQYF	TGCGCCAGCAGCTCGGGACAGTCCGTGGACATTCAGTACTTC
-	TRBJ1-5	TRBV7-9	-	CASSVQSGDGNQPQHF	TGTGCCAGCAGCGTACAATCAGGGGATGGCAATCAGCCCCAGCATTTT
-	TRBJ2-3	TRBV9	-	CASSPSSTDTQYF	TGTGCCAGCAGCCCCTCTAGCACAGATACGCAGTATTTT
-	TRBJ1-5	TRBV4-1	TRBD1	CASSQVPGQGGSQPQHF	TGCGCCAGCAGCCAGGTACCGGGACAGGGAGGGAGTCAGCCCCAGCATTTT
-	TRBJ2-7	TRBV5-1	TRBD1	CASSPGTGGGEQYF	TGCGCCAGCAGCCCAGGGACAGGGGGAGGCGAGCAGTACTTC
-	TRBJ1-2	TRBV30	-	CAWSVRLRGRYGYTF	TGTGCCTGGAGTGTAAGACTCAGGGGTCGCTATGGCTACACCTTC
-	TRBJ2-7	TRBV30	-	CAWSRLDEQYF	TGTGCCTGGAGTCGACTGGACGAGCAGTACTTC
-	TRBJ2-1	TRBV5-4	-	CASTHGGIGQNEQFF	TGTGCCAGCACCCACGGCGGGATCGGACAAAATGAGCAGTTCTTC
once	TRBJ1-5	TRBV15	-	CATSRVEVTSDQPQHF	TGTGCCACCAGCAGAGTAGAGGTAACGTCGGATCAGCCCCAGCATTTT
-	TRBJ2-7	TRBV30	-	CAWSTGTYEQYF	TGTGCCTGGAGTACAGGGACCTACGAGCAGTACTTC
-	TRBJ2-5	TRBV30	-	CAWSGFAQETQYF	TGTGCCTGGAGTGGGTTCGCGCAAGAGACCCAGTACTTC
-	TRBJ1-5	TRBV7-9	TRBD1	CASSFYAGQGASQPQHF	TGTGCCAGCAGCTTTTACGCTGGACAGGGAGCTAGTCAGCCCCAGCATTTT
-	TRBJ2-7	TRBV28	-	CASSLPSYEQYF	TGTGCCAGCAGTTTACCGAGTTACGAGCAGTACTTC
once	TRBJ1-1	TRBV6-5	TRBD1	CASSYDGQGNTEAFF	TGTGCCAGCAGTTACGACGGACAGGGAAACACTGAAGCTTTCTTT
-	TRBJ1-1	TRBV6-1	-	CASRTLNTEAFF	TGTGCCAGCAGAACTCTGAACACTGAAGCTTTCTTT
-	TRBJ1-1	TRBV18	TRBD1	CASSPTGQGVWTEAFF	TGTGCCAGCTCACCGACGGGACAGGGGGTGTGGACTGAAGCTTTCTTT
-	TRBJ2-3	TRBV7-8	TRBD2	CASSLARSIVAGSTDTQYF	TGTGCCAGCAGCTTAGCACGTAGTATTGTAGCGGGTAGCACAGATACGCAGTATTTT
once	TRBJ1-2	TRBV10-3	-	CAISERHDANYGYTF	TGTGCCATCAGTGAGAGACACGATGCTAACTATGGCTACACCTTC
few	TRBJ2-1	TRBV5-4	-	CASSPPGARTYNEQFF	TGTGCCAGCAGCCCTCCAGGGGCCCGAACCTACAATGAGCAGTTCTTC
-	TRBJ2-5	TRBV27	TRBD2	CASSWTSGSWETQYF	TGTGCCAGCAGCTGGACTAGCGGGAGTTGGGAGACCCAGTACTTC
-	TRBJ2-5	TRBV7-2	-	CASSRPSHETQYF	TGTGCCAGCAGCCGCCCTAGCCACGAGACCCAGTACTTC
-	TRBJ2-5	TRBV18	-	CASSPPAGRGGETQYF	TGTGCCAGCTCACCACCGGCAGGGAGAGGGGGAGAGACCCAGTACTTC
-	TRBJ1-1	TRBV10-1	TRBD1	CASSEHRGTEAFF	TGCGCCAGCAGTGAGCACAGGGGCACTGAAGCTTTCTTT
-	TRBJ2-6	TRBV5-8	TRBD2	CASSTLAGGFSGANVLTF	TGTGCCAGCAGCACGTTAGCGGGAGGATTTTCTGGGGCCAACGTCCTGACTTTC
-	TRBJ2-2	TRBV7-2	TRBD1	CASSQGQGAGELFF	TGTGCCAGCAGCCAGGGACAGGGCGCCGGGGAGCTGTTTTTT
-	TRBJ2-1	TRBV19	TRBD2	CASSQPSGGTYNEQFF	TGTGCCAGTAGCCAACCTAGCGGGGGCACCTACAATGAGCAGTTCTTC
-	TRBJ1-5	TRBV19	-	CASTFSHPRMGGSNQPQHF	TGTGCCAGTACCTTTTCACACCCCCGTATGGGAGGGAGCAATCAGCCCCAGCATTTT
-	TRBJ2-1	TRBV6-1	-	CASSESGFSYNEQFF	TGTGCCAGCAGTGAATCGGGATTCTCCTACAATGAGCAGTTCTTC
-	TRBJ2-1	TRBV19	TRBD2	CASSNGLAGGPTAYNEQFF	TGTGCCAGTAGTAACGGACTAGCGGGAGGGCCTACTGCTTACAATGAGCAGTTCTTC
once	TRBJ1-1	TRBV5-8	-	CASSLSPGTEAFF	TGTGCCAGCAGCTTGAGCCCAGGCACTGAAGCTTTCTTT
few	TRBJ2-1	TRBV27	TRBD2	CASSFGASGFGEQFF	TGTGCCAGCAGTTTTGGGGCTAGCGGGTTTGGTGAGCAGTTCTTC